These 20 T cell receptor beta chains were all obtained from the same sample, sequenced in a study of OX40 agonist ivuxolimab in advanced cancers. Clones were sequenced by immunoSEQ multiplex PCR, and TCRdb holds only the in-frame ones, with some missing. The data contain about 60,000 clones, 86% of them seen just once; the ten biggest clones take up more than 3%. Here the sequenced sample was CD4+ or CD8+ T cells sorted from blood, taken in a trial of the OX40 agonist ivuxolimab. These receptors were taken from an adult with an advanced solid tumor such as melanoma, head and neck, liver or kidney cancer.

This chain uses TRBV5-1 with TRBJ2-1, with D hard to call. Germline V gene sequence: CDR1 SGHRS, CDR2 YFSETQ. The germline V and J ends were trimmed by 6 bases and 5 bases, with 18 bases remaining between them. The CDR3 covers 15 residues. Here the CDR3 DNA reads TGCGCCAGCATCCAAGGAACAGCCAAGAACAATGAGCAGTTCTTC. It encodes CASIQGTAKNNEQFF.

CDR3 nucleotides: TGCGCCAGCAGCTGGACAGGGGGTGACGAGACCCAGTACTTC. Its translation: CASSWTGGDETQYF. This chain connects TRBV5-1 to TRBJ2-5, with 10 bases identical to TRBD1. The CDR3 contains 14 residues. CDR1 and CDR2 from the germline V gene are SGHRS and YFSETQ. J was trimmed by 5 bases and V by 3 bases; bases with no gene match: 4. Full variable domain (remainder filled in from reference TRBV5-1 and TRBJ2-5): KAGVTQTPRYLIKTRGQQVTLSCSPISGHRSVSWYQQTPGQGLQFLFEYFSETQRNKGNFPGRFSGRQFSNSRSEMNVSTLELGDSALYLCASSWTGGDETQYFGPGTRLLVL.

This chain joins TRBV7-9 and TRBJ1-4; 10 bases line up with TRBD1. Germline CDR1 is SEHNR and CDR2 is FQNEAQ (reference sequence). CDR3 length: 16 residues. The J segment lost 5 bases and the V segment lost 6 bases, leaving 9 bases of the junction unmatched. The chain's CDR3 is CASSPDRTGGNEKLFF. Here the CDR3 DNA reads TGTGCCAGCAGTCCCGATAGGACAGGGGGGAATGAAAAACTGTTTTTT.

The chain employs TRBV5-1 and TRBJ1-4; D gene ambiguous. The CDR3 sequence is 15 residues long. CDR1 and CDR2 (germline): SGHRS, YFSETQ. Trimming shortened V by 3 bases and J by 0 bases, and 9 bases separated the two germline ends. The CDR3 reads CASSWSPATNEKLFF. CDR3 DNA: TGCGCCAGCAGCTGGAGCCCTGCAACTAATGAAAAACTGTTTTTT.

The V and J genes are TRBV10-3 and TRBJ1-1; weak D call: TRBD1 (5 bases). Germline V gives CDR1 ENHRY, CDR2 SYGVKD. The CDR3 is made up of 13 amino acids. V lost 6 bases to trimming and J lost 0 bases, with 8 bases between them. CDR3: CAIRTALNTEAFF. The CDR3 bases are TGTGCCATCAGGACAGCCTTGAACACTGAAGCTTTCTTT.

The J gene is TRBJ1-1, the V gene TRBV11-3; D ambiguous. V gave up 5 bases and J gave up 8 bases, with 9 bases separating them. The CDR3 contains 11 residues. CDR1 is SGHNT and CDR2 is YENEEA in the germline V gene. CDR3 bases: TGTGCCAGCAGCCTCGGAGGGGAAGCTTTCTTT. Translated, it gives CASSLGGEAFF. Variable domain in full (rest from reference TRBV11-3 and TRBJ1-1): EAGVVQSPRYKIIEKKQPVAFWCNPISGHNTLYWYLQNLGQGPELLIRYENEEAVDDSQLPKDRFSAERLKGVDSTLKIQPAELGDSAVYLCASSLGGEAFFGQGTRLTVV.

The rearrangement links TRBV4-3 to TRBJ1-1, with D possibly matching TRBD1 (6 bases). CDR3 length: 14 amino acids. Germline V gene lookup returns CDR1 LGHNA and CDR2 YSLEER. With 4 bases removed from V and 5 bases from J, the gap between germline ends came to 14 bases. The CDR3 DNA reads as TGCGCCAGCAGCCTTTCCAGGGGAGAAACTGAAGCTTTCTTT. Its translation is CASSLSRGETEAFF.

The chain carries TRBV2 and TRBJ1-5, with a tentative D call TRBD1 (6 bases). Germline-derived CDR1 and CDR2 are SNHLY and FYNNEI. This CDR3 is built from 18 residues. Trimming left V 6 bases short and J 7 bases short, with 28 bases between. For the CDR3, the DNA is TGTGCCAGCAGGGGGGGGCGAGGGAGCGGGCTAATCTACCAGCCCCAGCATTTT. This gives the protein CASRGGRGSGLIYQPQHF.

In regard to this clone: Other DNA sequences in the same sample also yield this CDR3. The chain joins TRBV18 to TRBJ2-7, with a weak D call TRBD2 (6 bases). With 3 bases removed from V and 3 bases from J, the gap between germline ends came to 6 bases. This CDR3 is built from 12 residues. Germline values: CDR1 KGHSH, CDR2 LQKENI. CDR3 in amino acids: CASSPGGYEQYF. CDR3 coding DNA: TGTGCCAGCTCACCGGGGGGCTACGAGCAGTACTTC. Filled out from reference TRBV18 and TRBJ2-7, the complete variable domain reads NAGVMQNPRHLVRRRGQEARLRCSPMKGHSHVYWYRQLPEEGLKFMVYLQKENIIDESGMPKERFSAEFPKEGPSILRIQQVVRGDSAAYFCASSPGGYEQYFGPGTRLTVT.

The rearrangement uses TRBV2 and TRBJ1-5; no clear D gene. The CDR3 covers 14 residues. V lost 2 bases and J 4 bases, leaving 9 bases between the germline ends. The germline gives CDR1 SNHLY, CDR2 FYNNEI. CDR3: CASSELQANQPQHF. CDR3 bases: TGTGCCAGCAGTGAATTGCAAGCAAATCAGCCCCAGCATTTT.

The rearrangement links TRBV28 to TRBJ2-1, with 12 bases lining up with TRBD1. The V segment lost 4 bases and the J segment 0 bases; nucleotides outside the gene matches: 19. The CDR3 loop spans 22 amino acids. Germline CDR1 MDHEN, CDR2 SYDVKM. The CDR3 nucleotides are TGTGCCAGCAGTTGGAATCGGATGACCGGGACAGGGGGCTTGGGCTCCTACAATGAGCAGTTCTTC. Its protein product is CASSWNRMTGTGGLGSYNEQFF.

The chain carries TRBV7-2 and TRBJ2-7, with a weak D call TRBD1 (6 bases). Germline V CDR1 and CDR2: SGHTA, FQGNSA. CDR3 size: 15 residues. The V gene lost 5 bases and the J gene lost 3 bases, with 17 bases spanning the gap. CDR3 in DNA: TGTGCCAGCAGCCCGAGCCTTACAGGGCTCTACGAGCAGTACTTC. Translated: CASSPSLTGLYEQYF.

This chain uses TRBV6-1 with TRBJ1-5; no definite D call. The CDR3 loop spans 16 amino acids. Germline CDR1 MNHNS, CDR2 SASEGT. V dropped 1 base and J dropped 0 bases, with 10 bases sitting between them. In nucleotides, the CDR3 is TGTGCCAGCAGTGAAGTTTTTCGACTTAGCAATCAGCCCCAGCATTTT. This gives the protein CASSEVFRLSNQPQHF.

The J gene is TRBJ1-3, the V gene TRBV19, with D unclear. Looked up from germline, CDR1 is LNHDA and CDR2 is SQIVND (reference sequence). V was pared by 7 bases and J by 0 bases, with 10 bases between. The CDR3 has 14 amino acids. The CDR3 loop is CASNLKGSGNTIYF. For the CDR3, the DNA is TGTGCCAGTAATCTAAAGGGCTCTGGAAACACCATATATTTT.

The chain links TRBV2 to TRBJ1-1, with D possibly TRBD1 on 5 matching bases. Trimming stripped 4 bases from V and 0 bases from J, with 12 bases between. Germline values: CDR1 SNHLY, CDR2 FYNNEI. The CDR3 runs to 15 residues. This CDR3 is CASSAQGTMNTEAFF. DNA for the CDR3: TGTGCCAGCAGTGCGCAGGGAACTATGAACACTGAAGCTTTCTTT. The full variable domain, its missing parts supplied by reference TRBV2 and TRBJ1-1, is EPEVTQTPSHQVTQMGQEVILRCVPISNHLYFYWYRQILGQKVEFLVSFYNNEISEKSEIFDDQFSVERPDGSNFTLKIRSTKLEDSAMYFCASSAQGTMNTEAFFGQGTRLTVV.

The chain recombines TRBV15 with TRBJ2-3; perhaps TRBD2 as D (5 bases). The CDR3 runs 12 residues. Trimming took 0 bases from V and 8 from J, leaving 6 bases between them. Germline V CDR1 and CDR2: LNHNV, YYDKDF (reference sequence). CDR3 amino acids: CATSRDRGTQYF. The DNA of the CDR3 is TGTGCCACCAGCAGAGATCGGGGTACGCAGTATTTT.

This chain links TRBV27 with TRBJ2-7; no clear D. V shed 2 bases and J shed 3 bases, with 8 bases lying between them. The germline gives CDR1 MNHEY, CDR2 SMNVEV (reference sequence). This CDR3 has 13 residues. The chain's CDR3 is CASSLKGNYEQYF. For the CDR3, the DNA is TGTGCCAGCAGTTTAAAGGGCAACTACGAGCAGTACTTC.

V is TRBV27 and J is TRBJ2-7, with a tentative D call TRBD1 (6 bases). Germline-derived CDR1 and CDR2 are MNHEY and SMNVEV (reference sequence). The CDR3 loop spans 14 amino acids. Trimming removed 5 bases at V and 0 bases at J, with 11 bases between. CDR3 protein: CASSLNRVSYEQYF. The CDR3 coding sequence is TGTGCCAGCAGTCTTAACAGGGTCTCCTACGAGCAGTACTTC.

This sequence joins TRBV15 and TRBJ1-6; D is perhaps TRBD1 (5 bases). Trimming shortened V by 0 bases and J by 9 bases, and 12 bases separated the two germline ends. CDR1 is LNHNV, CDR2 YYDKDF, per germline (reference sequence). This CDR3 contains 15 residues. CDR3 in amino acids: CATSRDRGGGSPLHF. As DNA, the CDR3 is TGTGCCACCAGCAGAGACCGGGGGGGAGGTTCACCCCTCCACTTT.

This clone came up once. V and J are TRBV20-1 and TRBJ2-7; no definite D call. There are 10 residues in the CDR3. Germline CDR1 is DFQATT and CDR2 is SNEGSKA (reference sequence). Here the CDR3 reads CSAGRMEQYF. In nucleotides, the CDR3 is TGCAGCGCTGGACGGATGGAGCAGTACTTC.